The 30 T cell receptor beta chains below were found in one sample sequenced in a study of T cells in narcolepsy. The assay was immunoSEQ multiplex PCR, and TCRdb's table has in-frame clones only and misses some. The sample holds about 21,000 clones, about 90% seen once. Source material: CD45RA- memory CD4+ T cells from PBMCs. The receptors were gathered from a human donor with narcolepsy.

The chain is built from TRBV2 and TRBJ1-4; D possibly corresponds to TRBD1 (5 bases). V lost 11 bases and J 4 bases, leaving 14 bases between the germline ends. This CDR3 has 13 residues. The germline V gene encodes CDR1 SNHLY and CDR2 FYNNEI. The CDR3 DNA follows: TGTGCCGCAGCGGGACCCCTTAATGAAAAACTGTTTTTT. Translated, it gives CAAAGPLNEKLFF.

The chain employs TRBV18 and TRBJ2-2; TRBD2 might be the D (6 bases). The CDR3 sequence is 16 residues long. Germline V gene data show CDR1 as KGHSH and CDR2 as LQKENI. V lost 0 bases and J lost 6, with 14 bases in between. The CDR3 DNA reads TGTGCCAGCTCACCACCGTCGGGGGAGAGTGCCGGGGAGCTGTTTTTT. This gives the protein CASSPPSGESAGELFF.

This chain links TRBV29-1 with TRBJ2-5, with a possible D match to TRBD1 (5 bases). This CDR3 region has 10 residues. The V end was cut by 6 bases, the J end by 8 bases, with 10 bases between. CDR1 and CDR2 from the germline V gene are SQVTM and ANQGSEA. CDR3 nucleotides: TGCAGCGTCCTAGGGGAAACCCAGTACTTC. This sequence encodes CSVLGETQYF.

V and J are TRBV5-4 and TRBJ2-7, with TRBD2 matching 9 bases. This CDR3 comprises 15 residues. The germline gives CDR1 SGHNT, CDR2 YYREEE (reference sequence). The V gene end was trimmed by 0 bases and the J gene end by 2 bases; junction bases not matched to a gene: 3. As DNA, the CDR3 is TGTGCCAGCAGCTTGGAGACTAGCGGAACCTACGAGCAGTACTTC. It specifies CASSLETSGTYEQYF.

This clone has more than one count but fewer than ten. V is TRBV7-9 and J is TRBJ2-7; 10 bases agree with TRBD2. Per germline, CDR1 SEHNR and CDR2 FQNEAQ (reference sequence). The junction had 7 bases not matched to a gene; V was cut back by 4 bases and J by 4 bases. This CDR3 spans 15 amino acids. The CDR3 loop is CASSSGTSEFYEQYF. As DNA, the CDR3 is TGTGCCAGCAGCTCCGGGACTAGCGAATTTTACGAGCAGTACTTC.

Only one count was recorded for this clone. This chain joins TRBV7-3 and TRBJ2-1, with a weak D call TRBD1 (5 bases). Per the germline V gene, CDR1 is SGHTA and CDR2 is FQGTGA. The CDR3 has 14 residues. V lost 5 bases, J lost 7 bases, and 15 bases lay in between. As DNA, the CDR3 is TGTGCCAGCAGCCAAAGGGGCCTGAGGAATGAGCAGTTCTTC. Its protein is CASSQRGLRNEQFF.

Only one count was recorded for this clone. V and J are TRBV19 and TRBJ1-1, with D unresolved. Per germline, CDR1 LNHDA and CDR2 SQIVND (reference sequence). This CDR3 has 14 residues. V was pared by 5 bases and J by 0 bases, with 10 bases between. CDR3 sequence reads: CASSPRSVNTEAFF. For the CDR3, the DNA is TGTGCCAGTAGTCCCCGGAGTGTGAACACTGAAGCTTTCTTT.

V gene TRBV29-1 combines with J gene TRBJ1-2, with 9 positions matching TRBD1. There are 13 residues in the CDR3. Per germline, CDR1 SQVTM and CDR2 ANQGSEA. The J segment lost 7 bases and the V segment lost 1 base, leaving 4 bases of the junction unmatched. CDR3 sequence reads: CSVEGGTGLGYTF. CDR3 bases: TGCAGCGTTGAAGGTGGGACAGGGCTTGGCTACACCTTC.

The J gene is TRBJ1-1, the V gene TRBV5-1; weak D call: TRBD1 (5 bases). CDR3 length: 14 residues. The ends were cut back, 4 bases at V and 1 base at J, with 11 bases in the middle. Germline V lookup: CDR1 SGHRS, CDR2 YFSETQ. The CDR3 loop is CASSPPGANTEAFF. The CDR3 bases are TGCGCCAGCAGCCCTCCCGGGGCGAACACTGAAGCTTTCTTT. Together with reference TRBV5-1 and TRBJ1-1, the CDR3 gives the full variable domain: KAGVTQTPRYLIKTRGQQVTLSCSPISGHRSVSWYQQTPGQGLQFLFEYFSETQRNKGNFPGRFSGRQFSNSRSEMNVSTLELGDSALYLCASSPPGANTEAFFGQGTRLTVV.

The gene calls are TRBV18 and TRBJ2-1, with 8 nucleotides matching TRBD1. J was trimmed by 9 bases and V by 6 bases; bases with no gene match: 4. Per germline, CDR1 KGHSH and CDR2 LQKENI. The CDR3 length is 12 residues. The CDR3 DNA follows: TGTGCCAGCTCCCCGGACAGGGTTGAGCAGTTCTTC. Protein product: CASSPDRVEQFF.

In its sample, this clone was seen once. The chain is built from TRBV7-9 and TRBJ1-3, with D unresolved. Germline-derived CDR1 and CDR2 are SEHNR and FQNEAQ (reference sequence). Trimming left V 1 base short and J 4 bases short, with 5 bases between. The CDR3 loop spans 13 amino acids. In nucleotides, the CDR3 is TGTGCCAGCAGCTTAGAAGCGGGAAACACCATATATTTT. Translation: CASSLEAGNTIYF.

The chain recombines TRBV6-5 with TRBJ2-5, with D possibly TRBD2 on 5 matching bases. V lost 6 bases and J lost 4, with 12 bases in between. CDR3 size: 13 residues. Germline V gene sequence: CDR1 MNHEY, CDR2 SVGAGI. The CDR3 nucleotides read TGTGCCAGCAGGGACGGGATGGGAGAGACCCAGTACTTC. It specifies CASRDGMGETQYF.

The V gene is TRBV27, the J gene TRBJ1-1; maybe TRBD1 (6 bases). CDR1 is MNHEY, CDR2 SMNVEV, per germline (reference sequence). With 3 bases removed from V and 4 bases from J, the gap between germline ends came to 15 bases. CDR3 length equals 15 residues. In DNA, the CDR3 is TGTGCCAGCAGTTTCCGGACAGCCAGGGGCACTGAAGCTTTCTTT. Protein sequence: CASSFRTARGTEAFF.

The rearrangement uses TRBV2 and TRBJ2-1; 10 positions agree with TRBD2. Germline V gives CDR1 SNHLY, CDR2 FYNNEI. The trim removed 7 bases at V and 6 bases at J, leaving 9 bases unmatched. The CDR3 consists of 15 residues. CDR3 bases: TGTGCCAGCACCCCCGGGACTAGCGAAAGCAATGAGCAGTTCTTC. Translating it yields CASTPGTSESNEQFF.

The V gene is TRBV7-2, the J gene TRBJ2-5; 8 nucleotides align to TRBD1. The J call may not be correct, given that the DNA end is closer to TRBJ2-7. Germline V gene sequence: CDR1 SGHTA, CDR2 FQGNSA. The length of the CDR3 is 13 residues. The CDR3 DNA follows: TGTGCCAGCAGATTCCAGGGGGCGAACGAGCAGTACTTC. This translates into CASRFQGANEQYF.

The J gene is TRBJ1-4, the V gene TRBV5-1; D may be TRBD1 (6 bases). The V end lost 3 bases, the J end lost 5 bases, and 14 bases lay between the germline ends. There are 15 residues in the CDR3. The germline V gene encodes CDR1 SGHRS and CDR2 YFSETQ. The CDR3 bases are TGCGCCAGCAGCTGGGGGGGGGCGCTCAATGAAAAACTGTTTTTT. Amino acid sequence: CASSWGGALNEKLFF.

This clone was seen only once. The chain combines TRBV7-2 with TRBJ1-2, with TRBD1 matching 7 bases. The V and J ends lost 7 bases and 4 bases, in that order; junction bases with no gene match: 9. CDR3 length equals 14 residues. Germline V lookup: CDR1 SGHTA, CDR2 FQGNSA. The CDR3 DNA follows: TGTGCCAGCACCAAAAAAGCAGGGGGCTATGGCTACACCTTC. Its protein is CASTKKAGGYGYTF.

The genes are TRBV6-5 and TRBJ1-1; TRBD1 matches 7 bases. This CDR3 contains 14 residues. Germline-derived CDR1 and CDR2 are MNHEY and SVGAGI. J lost 1 base, V lost 5 bases, and 4 bases had no gene match. Written as DNA, the CDR3 is TGTGCCAGCAGTCGGGACAGAGGGAACACTGAAGCTTTCTTT. The encoded protein is CASSRDRGNTEAFF.

In the case of this clone: The sample contains more than one DNA sequence encoding this CDR3. The V gene is TRBV19, the J gene TRBJ1-1; tentative D call: TRBD1 (6 bases). This CDR3 is built from 13 residues. Germline V gene sequence: CDR1 LNHDA, CDR2 SQIVND (reference sequence). V dropped 5 bases and J dropped 3 bases, with 10 bases sitting between them. In DNA, the CDR3 is TGTGCCAGTAGTCATAAGGGGGACACTGAAGCTTTCTTT. Its translation: CASSHKGDTEAFF. Drawing the rest from reference TRBV19 and TRBJ1-1, the complete variable domain is DGGITQSPKYLFRKEGQNVTLSCEQNLNHDAMYWYRQDPGQGLRLIYYSQIVNDFQKGDIAEGYSVSREKKESFPLTVTSAQKNPTAFYLCASSHKGDTEAFFGQGTRLTVV.

The rearrangement joins TRBV30 to TRBJ1-3; TRBD1 matches at 8 bases. The CDR3 consists of 16 residues. Germline CDR1 GTSNPN, CDR2 SVGIG (reference sequence). The junction had 11 bases not matched to a gene; V was cut back by 3 bases and J by 4 bases. This CDR3 reads CAWRGAGGRGGNTIYF. CDR3 bases: TGTGCCTGGAGGGGAGCAGGGGGCCGAGGCGGAAACACCATATATTTT.

The chain uses TRBV21-1 and TRBJ2-3; TRBD2, as called in the table, went unchecked against the DNA. TRBV21-1 constitutes a pseudogene. The CDR3 is 15 residues long. The CDR3 coding sequence is TGTGCCAGCAGCAAAGGTGGTAAAGAGACAGATACGCAGTATTTT. Encoded protein: CASSKGGKETDTQYF.

The genes are TRBV6-1 and TRBJ2-5; TRBD2 matches 8 bases. Unmatched junction bases numbered 6, after V lost 8 bases and J lost 4 bases. The germline CDR1 and CDR2 sequences are MNHNS and SASEGT. This CDR3 region has 13 residues. The CDR3 loop is CASERERRETQYF. The CDR3 nucleotides are TGTGCCAGCGAGCGGGAGAGAAGAGAGACCCAGTACTTC.

This chain connects TRBV28 to TRBJ1-5; no firm D call. The V and J ends lost 2 bases and 5 bases respectively, with 7 bases between them. The germline V gene encodes CDR1 MDHEN and CDR2 SYDVKM. The CDR3 covers 13 residues. CDR3 DNA: TGTGCCAGCAGTTTAGAGACCTATCAGCCCCAGCATTTT. Encoded protein: CASSLETYQPQHF.

The chain combines TRBV6-5 with TRBJ2-3; a weak D match, TRBD1 (6 bases). V lost 5 bases, J lost 8 bases, and 11 bases lay in between. This CDR3 has 12 residues. Germline V gene lookup returns CDR1 MNHEY and CDR2 SVGAGI. The CDR3 DNA reads as TGTGCCAGCAGTGACAGGTCCGGTACGCAGTATTTT. Its translation is CASSDRSGTQYF.

The chain couples TRBV6-5 to TRBJ2-7, with D possibly TRBD2 on 6 matching bases. The CDR3 runs 15 residues. Germline CDR1 reads MNHEY; CDR2 reads SVGAGI. V lost 2 bases to trimming and J lost 5 bases, with 16 bases between them. The CDR3, as DNA: TGTGCCAGCAGTTACAGCCCGGGACTTTCGAACGAGCAGTACTTC. Protein: CASSYSPGLSNEQYF.

There are a few counts of this clone. This chain links TRBV30 with TRBJ1-1, with D possibly matching TRBD1 (5 bases). The CDR3 spans 13 residues. The V and J ends lost 5 bases and 4 bases respectively, with 14 bases between them. The germline CDR1 and CDR2 sequences are GTSNPN and SVGIG (reference sequence). DNA of the CDR3: TGTGCCTGGGACAGACCTGATGGCACTGAAGCTTTCTTT. Residues: CAWDRPDGTEAFF. The complete variable domain, with remaining parts taken from reference TRBV30 and TRBJ1-1, reads SQTIHQWPATLVQPVGSPLSLECTVEGTSNPNLYWYRQAAGRGLQLLFYSVGIGQISSEVPQNLSASRPQDRQFILSSKKLLLSDSGFYLCAWDRPDGTEAFFGQGTRLTVV.

V is TRBV18 and J is TRBJ2-1; D may be TRBD1 (5 bases). The length of the CDR3 is 13 residues. Trimming took 0 bases from V and 6 from J, leaving 6 bases between them. Germline-derived CDR1 and CDR2 are KGHSH and LQKENI. As DNA, the CDR3 is TGTGCCAGCTCACCACCGGACACCAATGAGCAGTTCTTC. This translates into CASSPPDTNEQFF.

The chain has TRBV5-1 and TRBJ2-1; possible D gene TRBD1, 7 bases. From germline, CDR1 is SGHRS and CDR2 YFSETQ. The CDR3 has 17 amino acids. Trimming removed 0 bases at V and 9 bases at J, with 22 bases between. The CDR3 here is CASSLAGGGGKVGEQFF. The CDR3 DNA reads as TGCGCCAGCAGCTTGGCCGGAGGGGGCGGGAAGGTCGGTGAGCAGTTCTTC.

The chain combines TRBV5-1 with TRBJ2-1, with D maybe TRBD2 (6 bases). Trimming cost V 7 bases and J 7 bases, with 21 bases left between them. The germline CDR1 and CDR2 sequences are SGHRS and YFSETQ. The CDR3 length is 15 residues. Here the CDR3 DNA reads TGCGCCAGCTCGATGGAGGGGTGGAGTCGGAATGAGCAGTTCTTC. Residues: CASSMEGWSRNEQFF.

This chain links TRBV7-2 with TRBJ2-3; TRBD2 agrees at 10 bases. With 7 bases clipped from V and 7 bases from J, the junction kept 11 bases outside the gene matches. This CDR3 contains 15 residues. CDR1 is SGHTA and CDR2 is FQGNSA in the germline V gene. The CDR3 nucleotides are TGTGCCAGCACCCTTGAGAGCGGGAGGGTAAATACGCAGTATTTT. Protein: CASTLESGRVNTQYF.